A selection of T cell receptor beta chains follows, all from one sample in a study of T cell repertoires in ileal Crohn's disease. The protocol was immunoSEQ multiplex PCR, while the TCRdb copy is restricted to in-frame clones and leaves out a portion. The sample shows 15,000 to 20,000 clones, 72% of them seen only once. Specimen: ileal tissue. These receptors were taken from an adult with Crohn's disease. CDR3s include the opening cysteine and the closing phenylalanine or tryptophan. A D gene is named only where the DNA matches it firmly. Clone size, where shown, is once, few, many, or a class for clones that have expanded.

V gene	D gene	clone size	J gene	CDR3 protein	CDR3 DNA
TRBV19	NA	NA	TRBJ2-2	CASSAGTTGELFF	TGTGCCAGTAGCGCGGGGACCACCGGGGAGCTGTTTTTT
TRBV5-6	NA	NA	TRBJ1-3	CASSFYSGNTIYF	TGTGCCAGCAGCTTTTACTCTGGAAACACCATATATTTT
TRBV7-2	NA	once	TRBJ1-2	CASSLATISYGYTF	TGTGCCAGCAGCTTAGCGACTATATCTTATGGCTACACCTTC
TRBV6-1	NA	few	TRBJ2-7	CASKREAKVYEQYF	TGTGCCAGCAAGCGCGAGGCCAAGGTGTACGAGCAGTACTTC
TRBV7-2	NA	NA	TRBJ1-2	CASSLTVRGYTF	TGTGCCAGCAGCTTGACAGTTCGGGGCTACACCTTC
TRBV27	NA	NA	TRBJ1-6	CASSPETGANSPLHF	TGTGCCAGCAGCCCCGAGACAGGAGCTAATTCACCCCTCCACTTT
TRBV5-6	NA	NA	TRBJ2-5	CASSLGRETQYF	TGTGCCAGCAGCCTAGGAAGGGAGACCCAGTACTTC
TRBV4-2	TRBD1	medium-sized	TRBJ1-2	CASSQPGTGGNYGYTF	TGTGCCAGCAGCCAACCCGGGACAGGGGGAAACTATGGCTACACCTTC
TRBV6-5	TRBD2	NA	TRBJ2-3	CASSPVAGDTQYF	TGTGCCAGCAGTCCAGTAGCGGGAGATACGCAGTATTTT
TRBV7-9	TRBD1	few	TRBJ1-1	CASRQGRYTEAFF	TGTGCCAGCCGACAGGGGAGGTACACTGAAGCTTTCTTT
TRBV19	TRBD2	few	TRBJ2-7	CASSIDAGGTYEQYF	TGTGCCAGTAGTATAGATGCGGGGGGCACCTACGAGCAGTACTTC
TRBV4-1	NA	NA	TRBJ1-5	CASSQDPAGAQNQPQHF	TGCGCCAGCAGCCAAGATCCGGCAGGGGCCCAGAATCAGCCCCAGCATTTT
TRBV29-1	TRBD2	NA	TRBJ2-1	CSVPGTSGFSYNEQFF	TGCAGCGTTCCGGGGACTAGCGGTTTCTCCTACAATGAGCAGTTCTTC
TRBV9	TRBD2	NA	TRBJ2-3	CASSVTSGYTDTQYF	TGTGCCAGCAGCGTAACTAGCGGCTACACAGATACGCAGTATTTT
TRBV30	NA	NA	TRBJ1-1	CAWSPPPHSEAFF	TGTGCCTGGAGTCCACCCCCACATTCTGAAGCTTTCTTT
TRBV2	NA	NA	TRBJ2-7	CASSVYTDEQYF	TGTGCCAGCAGTGTTTACACAGATGAGCAGTACTTC
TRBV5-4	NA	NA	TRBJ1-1	CASSLGGGNTEAFF	TGTGCCAGCAGCTTGGGGGGAGGGAACACTGAAGCTTTCTTT
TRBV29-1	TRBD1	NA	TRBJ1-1	CSARTGSNTEAFF	TGCAGCGCACGGACAGGGTCTAACACCGAAGCTTTCTTT
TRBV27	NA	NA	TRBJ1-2	CASSFGSSYGYTF	TGTGCCAGCAGTTTCGGGTCGTCCTATGGCTACACCTTC
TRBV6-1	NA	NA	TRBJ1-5	CASRVGTLSSQPQHF	TGTGCCAGCAGGGTTGGGACACTTTCCTCGCAGCCCCAGCATTTT
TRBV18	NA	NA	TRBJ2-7	CASSGSSYEQYF	TGTGCCAGCTCAGGGAGCTCCTACGAGCAGTACTTC
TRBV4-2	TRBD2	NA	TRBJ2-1	CASSQDVGLAGLNVNNEQFF	TGTGCCAGCAGCCAAGATGTAGGACTAGCGGGGCTAAACGTAAACAATGAGCAGTTCTTC
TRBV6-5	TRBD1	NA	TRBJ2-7	CASSYSGTGVNVQYF	TGTGCCAGCAGTTACTCCGGGACAGGGGTTAATGTGCAGTACTTC
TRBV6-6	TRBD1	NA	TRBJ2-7	CASTPGQGSYEQYF	TGTGCCAGCACCCCGGGACAGGGCTCCTACGAGCAGTACTTC
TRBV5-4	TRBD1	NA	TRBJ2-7	CASSGGRTGGAYEQYF	TGTGCCAGCAGCGGGGGCCGGACAGGGGGCGCCTACGAGCAGTACTTC
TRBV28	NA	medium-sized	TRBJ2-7	CASRPQAYEQYF	TGTGCCAGCAGACCCCAGGCGTACGAGCAGTACTTC
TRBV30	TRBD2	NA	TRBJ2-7	CAWSYLAGVQYF	TGTGCCTGGAGTTACTTAGCGGGAGTGCAGTACTTC
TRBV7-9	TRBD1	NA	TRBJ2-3	CASSLPQTGATQYF	TGTGCCAGCAGCTTACCCCAGACAGGGGCTACGCAGTATTTT
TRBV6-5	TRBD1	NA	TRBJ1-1	CASSYLADRGTEAFF	TGTGCCAGCAGTTATCTAGCGGACAGGGGTACTGAAGCTTTCTTT
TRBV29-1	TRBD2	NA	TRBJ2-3	CSVVLAGASDTQYF	TGCAGCGTTGTACTAGCGGGAGCTTCAGATACGCAGTATTTT
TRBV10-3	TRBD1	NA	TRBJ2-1	CAISETGQGGPWNEQFF	TGTGCCATCAGTGAGACCGGACAGGGCGGGCCCTGGAATGAGCAGTTCTTC
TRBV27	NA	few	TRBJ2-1	CASSRISYNEQFF	TGTGCCAGCTCGAGGATCTCCTACAATGAGCAGTTCTTC
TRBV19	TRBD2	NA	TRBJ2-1	CASRTSGSDEQFF	TGTGCCAGTAGGACTAGCGGGAGCGATGAGCAGTTCTTC
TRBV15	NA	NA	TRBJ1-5	CATNQQGYSNQPQHF	TGTGCCACCAACCAGCAGGGATATAGCAATCAGCCCCAGCATTTT
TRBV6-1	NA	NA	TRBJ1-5	CAIRDISNQPQHF	TGTGCCATAAGGGACATTTCTAATCAGCCCCAGCATTTT
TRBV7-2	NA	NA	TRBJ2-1	CASSYYNEQFF	TGTGCCTCGTCCTACTACAATGAGCAGTTCTTC
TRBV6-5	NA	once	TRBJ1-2	CARVGRANYGYTF	TGTGCCAGGGTCGGGAGAGCTAACTATGGCTACACCTTC
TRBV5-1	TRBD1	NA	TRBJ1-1	CASRQQGGMNTEAFF	TGCGCCAGCCGCCAACAGGGGGGCATGAACACTGAAGCTTTCTTT
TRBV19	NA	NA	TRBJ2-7	CASSIDGGAEQYF	TGTGCCAGTAGTATAGATGGCGGGGCGGAGCAGTACTTC
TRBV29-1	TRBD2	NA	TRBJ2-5	CSVGRPLAGANQETQYF	TGCAGCGTTGGAAGACCGCTAGCGGGGGCCAACCAAGAGACCCAGTACTTC
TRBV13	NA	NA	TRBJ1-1	CASSLPGWTEAFF	TGTGCCAGCAGCTTACCGGGGTGGACTGAAGCTTTCTTT
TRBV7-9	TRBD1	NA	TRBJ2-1	CASSFGTTGDKGQFF	TGTGCCAGCAGCTTTGGAACCACAGGGGATAAGGGGCAGTTCTTC
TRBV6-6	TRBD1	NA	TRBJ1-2	CASSRAGGTPNYGYTF	TGTGCCAGCAGTCGAGCAGGGGGCACACCCAACTATGGCTACACCTTC
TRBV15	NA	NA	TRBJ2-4	CASSQGSSIQYF	TGTGCCAGCAGCCAGGGATCCTCCATTCAGTACTTC
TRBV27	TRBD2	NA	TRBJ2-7	CASSLGLAGGPYEQYF	TGTGCCAGCAGTCTGGGACTAGCGGGGGGGCCCTACGAGCAGTACTTC
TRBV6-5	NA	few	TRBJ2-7	CASSYGLLSYEQYF	TGTGCCAGCAGTTACGGACTACTATCCTACGAGCAGTACTTC
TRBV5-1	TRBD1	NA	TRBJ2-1	CASSLVAQGAPLGGSNEQFF	TGCGCCAGCAGCTTGGTTGCACAGGGGGCCCCCCTCGGAGGGTCCAATGAGCAGTTCTTC
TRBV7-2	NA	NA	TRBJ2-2	CASSLSSVIRELFF	TGTGCCAGCAGCTTATCTTCGGTTATCCGGGAGCTGTTTTTT
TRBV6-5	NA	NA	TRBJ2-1	CASSGLRGAVEQFF	TGTGCCAGCAGTGGCCTTCGGGGGGCCGTTGAGCAGTTCTTC
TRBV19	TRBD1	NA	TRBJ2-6	CASSQRQGARSGANVLTF	TGTGCCAGTAGCCAGAGACAGGGAGCTCGCTCTGGGGCCAACGTCCTGACTTTC
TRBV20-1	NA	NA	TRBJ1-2	CSAGRDYGYTF	TGCAGTGCGGGGCGAGACTATGGCTACACCTTC
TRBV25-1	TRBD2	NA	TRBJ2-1	CASSEFGGSSYNEQFF	TGTGCCAGCAGTGAATTCGGGGGGAGCTCCTACAATGAGCAGTTCTTC
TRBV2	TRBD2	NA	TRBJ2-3	CASSFVAGDTQYF	TGTGCCAGCAGCTTCGTAGCGGGGGATACGCAGTATTTT
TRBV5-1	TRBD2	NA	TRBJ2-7	CASSRLGGSSGEQYF	TGCGCCAGCAGCCGTCTCGGGGGGAGCAGCGGCGAGCAGTACTTC
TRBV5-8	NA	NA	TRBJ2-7	CASSLGFSYEQYF	TGTGCCAGCAGCTTGGGTTTTTCCTACGAGCAGTACTTC
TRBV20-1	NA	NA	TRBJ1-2	CSARGGDGYTF	TGCAGTGCTAGGGGGGGGGACGGCTACACCTTC